This T cell receptor (beta chain) was identified in a study of blood T cells in healthy people across ages. This clonotype occurred a few times. The second PCR ran about 6 to 12 cycles with a sample-barcoded 5' primer and J-beta primers. TCRdb independently ran MiXCR on the 5' RACE reads; one entry per CDR3 protein. The sample includes 800,000 to 1,300,000 distinct CDR3 sequences, roughly a quarter seen only once; the top ten take approximately 0.79%. These records were also assigned to another study, of T cells of mothers and their children.

Sequencing was done on a sample of blood. This TCR derives from a girl aged 2-10 years in good health.

The CDR3 DNA follows: TGCAGCGTTGTCGAAATAATAGGCGGCTACGAGCAGTACTTC. Protein: CSVVEIIGGYEQYF. The V call is TRBV29-1, the J call TRBJ2-5, with unresolved D. The J call could be wrong; TRBJ2-7 is a better fit for the DNA end. The germline CDR1 and CDR2 sequences are SQVTM and ANQGSEA. The CDR3 contains 14 residues.